This T cell receptor (beta chain) was recorded in a study of blood T cells in healthy people across ages. J gave up 8 bases and V 4 bases, and 8 bases lay outside the gene matches. The CDR3 sequence is 15 residues long. Germline V gives CDR1 LGHNA, CDR2 YSLEER. The second PCR ran about 6 to 12 cycles with a sample-barcoded 5' primer and J-beta primers. MiXCR was run by TCRdb on the 5' RACE reads, yielding one entry per CDR3 protein. The sample holds hundreds of thousands of distinct CDR3 sequences, about 61% seen once. In this sample, this clonotype turned up a few times. Its antigen remains unknown. Points from the study as a whole: More naive CD4+ cells and higher diversity were found in long-lived than in aged donors.

Sequences were obtained from blood. The TCR comes from a man aged 40-55 years in good health. The rearrangement links TRBV4-3 to TRBJ1-6; the match to TRBD1 covers 7 bases. The CDR3 DNA reads as TGCGCCAGCAGCCTAGGTACAGGGGTGGATTCACCCCTCCACTTT. Translation gives CASSLGTGVDSPLHF.